A selection of T cell receptor beta chains follows, all from one sample in a study of T cells in localized non-small cell lung cancer. The assay was immunoSEQ multiplex PCR, and TCRdb's table has in-frame clones only and misses some. The sample holds about 870 clones; approximately 15% are singletons and the top ten take around 20%. The specimen comprised lung tumor tissue, sampled before any cancer treatment. These TCRs come from a female donor older than 55 with stage I squamous cell lung carcinoma. Both conserved end residues are part of each CDR3. Fields, in order: J gene, V gene, clone size, D gene, CDR3 DNA, CDR3 protein. A D gene is named only where the DNA matches it firmly. Expanded clones are given a class, and other clones once, few, many or no size at all.

TRBJ1-1 TRBV6-8 large TRBD1 TGTGCCAGCAGTTACGGGACAGCGAGGGGCACTGAAGCTTTCTTT CASSYGTARGTEAFF
TRBJ2-1 TRBV11-3 medium-sized TRBD2 TGTGCCAGCAGCCCCTCTCCCAGCGGGGGGGCCGATGAGCAGTTCTTC CASSPSPSGGADEQFF
TRBJ2-6 TRBV9 large - TGTGCCAGCAATTCCGGGTCTGGGGCCAACGTCCTGACTTTC CASNSGSGANVLTF
TRBJ1-2 TRBV19 - TRBD1 TGTGCCAGTAGTATCCAGGCAGGGGGCTATGGCTACACCTTC CASSIQAGGYGYTF
TRBJ1-2 TRBV5-1 - - TGCGCCAGCAGCTACGTGGGGGGCGCGGACTATGGCTACACCTTC CASSYVGGADYGYTF
TRBJ1-1 TRBV6-8 few TRBD1 TGTGCCAGCAGTCGGACAGGGCTTAGGATGAACACTGAAGCTTTCTTT CASSRTGLRMNTEAFF
TRBJ2-5 TRBV14 - - TGTGCCAGCAGAGGATTAGAGACCCTACAAGAGACCCAGTACTTC CASRGLETLQETQYF
TRBJ1-1 TRBV11-3 medium-sized - TGTGCCAGCAGCCCTAATCGGGGGGGATTGAACACTGAAGCTTTCTTT CASSPNRGGLNTEAFF
TRBJ1-6 TRBV12-5 - - TGTGCTAGTGGTTTTTGGAGCTCCTATAATTCACCCCTCCACTTT CASGFWSSYNSPLHF
TRBJ2-5 TRBV11-3 medium-sized TRBD2 TGTGCCAGCAGCCCCGGTTATAGCGGGGGGCAACAAGAGACCCAGTACTTC CASSPGYSGGQQETQYF
TRBJ1-1 TRBV30 few - TGTGCCTGCCGAGTCGAGGGGATAGCTTTCTTT CACRVEGIAFF
TRBJ1-1 TRBV19 few - TGTGCCAGTTCCCACGGACAGAACACTGAAGCTTTCTTT CASSHGQNTEAFF
TRBJ2-7 TRBV23-1 - - TGCGCCAGCAGTCATCATTCGGGATCGAGCTCCTACGAGCAGTACTTC CASSHHSGSSSYEQYF
TRBJ1-2 TRBV6-8 - TRBD1 TGTGCCAGCAGACCAACAGGGGGTGGCTATGGCTACACCTTC CASRPTGGGYGYTF
TRBJ1-2 TRBV6-8 - - TGTGCCAGCAGTTACGGTCCTGGGGATGGCTACACCTTC CASSYGPGDGYTF
TRBJ2-7 TRBV11-3 medium-sized - TGTGCCAGCAGCTTGGCCGGGGCTCGGTCCCACGAGCAGTACTTC CASSLAGARSHEQYF
TRBJ1-6 TRBV11-3 - - TGTGCCAGCAGCTTAGAATCGCATTATAATTCACCCCTCCACTTT CASSLESHYNSPLHF
TRBJ1-2 TRBV6-8 few TRBD1 TGTGCCAGCAGTCATGGACAGGGGTCCTATGGCTACACCTTC CASSHGQGSYGYTF
TRBJ1-2 TRBV9 medium-sized TRBD1 TGTGCCAGCAGCCCGGGACAGGGAGTCTATGGCTACACCTTC CASSPGQGVYGYTF
TRBJ2-1 TRBV11-3 - TRBD1 TGTGCCAGCAGCTTGAACCCGGGACAGGGTCACAATGAGCAGTTCTTC CASSLNPGQGHNEQFF
TRBJ1-4 TRBV18 - - TGTGCCAGCTCACCTTTTCGGGTTTCGACTAATGAAAAACTGTTTTTT CASSPFRVSTNEKLFF
TRBJ1-3 TRBV30 few - TGTGCCTGGAGTGTCGGAGGGCCCGCGGGCGACACCATATATTTT CAWSVGGPAGDTIYF
TRBJ1-6 TRBV10-2 - - TGCGCCAGCAGTGGCGGGGCCTCTAACTCCTATAATTCACCCCTCCACTTT CASSGGASNSYNSPLHF
TRBJ1-4 TRBV19 few - TGTGCCAGTAGTATTCAGTCGAGGGGCGAAAAACTGTTTTTT CASSIQSRGEKLFF
TRBJ2-7 TRBV6-8 - - TGTGCCAGCAGTTATCAGGGCACCTACGAGCAGTACTTC CASSYQGTYEQYF
TRBJ1-5 TRBV30 - TRBD1 TGTGCCTGGGGGACAGGGAATCAGCCCCAGCATTTT CAWGTGNQPQHF
TRBJ1-6 TRBV6-7 few - TGTGCCAGCAGTGAGACCCTCGCCCTCCACTTT CASSETLALHF
TRBJ1-1 TRBV7-4 few TRBD1 TGTGCCAGCAGCTTTGGGACAGGGACTGAAGCTTTCTTT CASSFGTGTEAFF
TRBJ2-6 TRBV19 - - TGTGCCAGTAAACCTGGGGACTCTGGGGCCAACGTCCTGACTTTC CASKPGDSGANVLTF
TRBJ2-1 TRBV5-1 few TRBD1 TGCGCCAGCAGCCTCCGGGACAGGGGGCAGCAATACAATGAGCAGTTCTTC CASSLRDRGQQYNEQFF
TRBJ1-5 TRBV19 - - TGTGCCAGTAAAGGGCAGAGAAATAGCAATCAGCCCCAGCATTTT CASKGQRNSNQPQHF
TRBJ2-7 TRBV11-3 - - TGTGCCAGCAGCTTAGTTGGGCGGGGGCCTTCCTACGAGCAGTACTTC CASSLVGRGPSYEQYF
TRBJ2-7 TRBV9 medium-sized - TGTGCCAGCAGCCAACCTACCCCGGGGCTAGCCTCCTACGAGCAGTACTTC CASSQPTPGLASYEQYF
TRBJ1-3 TRBV29-1 - TRBD1 TGCAGCGTTGGGGGCCGGGACAGTTACTCTGGAAACACCATATATTTT CSVGGRDSYSGNTIYF
TRBJ2-1 TRBV6-8 medium-sized - TGTGCCAGCAGTTACCTGGGGCCCACCTACAATGAGCAGTTCTTC CASSYLGPTYNEQFF
TRBJ2-7 TRBV6-8 few - TGTTCCATGTTGGACAGCATCTCCTACGAGCAGTACTTC CSMLDSISYEQYF
TRBJ1-2 TRBV11-3 medium-sized - TGTGCCAGCAGCTTGGAACAGGATAGTATCTATGGCTACACCTTC CASSLEQDSIYGYTF
TRBJ1-1 TRBV11-3 medium-sized - TGTGCCAGCAGCCCTTACGCTACACGCCCCGAAGCTTTCTTT CASSPYATRPEAFF
TRBJ2-3 TRBV9 few - TGTGCCAGCAGCGTAGACCCAGATACGCAGTATTTT CASSVDPDTQYF
TRBJ2-2 TRBV11-3 medium-sized TRBD1 TGTGCCAGCAGCTCCGGACAGGGGTCGACCGGGGAGCTGTTTTTT CASSSGQGSTGELFF
TRBJ2-1 TRBV14 few - TGTGCCAGCAGCCATAGGGGGGGGCCAAACAATGAGCAGTTCTTC CASSHRGGPNNEQFF